This T cell receptor (beta chain) was retrieved from a study of blood T cell repertoires in COVID-19. The V gene's germline CDR1 is SGHTA and CDR2 FQGNSA. J gave up 1 base and V 5 bases, and 7 bases lay outside the gene matches. The CDR3 runs to 15 residues. Assay: immunoSEQ multiplex PCR; the TCRdb copy retains only in-frame clones and omits some. Counted here are 70,000 or so clones, around 86% occurring once; the ten biggest clones make up approximately 29%. This TCR was recovered from a woman aged 80 or over with active or convalescent COVID-19. Sequenced: peripheral blood. V and J are TRBV7-2 and TRBJ2-5, with 7 bases matching TRBD2. The CDR3 is CASSPLSSGQETQYF. The CDR3 nucleotides read TGTGCCAGCAGCCCGCTGTCTAGCGGCCAAGAGACCCAGTACTTC.